Each of the 13 T cell receptor beta chains below was sequenced from the same sample in a study of T-cell memory formation after mild COVID-19. Using its own MiXCR run on the 5' RACE reads, TCRdb lists one record per CDR3 protein. The data contain 350,000 or so distinct CDR3 sequences, under 25% of them singletons. The sequenced sample was PBMCs or a T cell subset sorted from them (not recorded which). The origin of the receptors is a man between 18 and 29 years old who had mild COVID-19 (a few samples of this study predate the infection). Cell type and time point are not known.

The chain uses TRBV18 and TRBJ1-1, with D uncertain. This CDR3 comprises 15 residues. Germline CDR1 KGHSH, CDR2 LQKENI. V gave up 0 bases and J gave up 0 bases, with 8 bases separating them. The CDR3 DNA sequence: TGTGCCAGCTCACCACCTTACTCGTTGAACACTGAAGCTTTCTTT. This gives the protein CASSPPYSLNTEAFF.

The chain uses TRBV11-2 and TRBJ2-1; D is ambiguous. The CDR3 spans 16 residues. Trimming left V 0 bases short and J 2 bases short, with 11 bases between. Germline values: CDR1 SGHAT, CDR2 FQNNGV. In nucleotides, the CDR3 is TGTGCCAGCAGCTTAGAACGAGACGGCGCCTACAATGAGCAGTTCTTC. This codes for CASSLERDGAYNEQFF. Together with reference TRBV11-2 and TRBJ2-1, the CDR3 gives the full variable domain: EAGVAQSPRYKIIEKRQSVAFWCNPISGHATLYWYQQILGQGPKLLIQFQNNGVVDDSQLPKDRFSAERLKGVDSTLKIQPAKLEDSAVYLCASSLERDGAYNEQFFGPGTRLTVL.

This clonotype was detected a few times. V gene TRBV4-2 combines with J gene TRBJ2-5; no clear D. This CDR3 has 15 residues. Trimming stripped 0 bases from V and 9 bases from J, with 17 bases between. Germline CDR1 reads LGHNA; CDR2 reads YNFKEQ. The CDR3 DNA follows: TGTGCCAGCAGCCAAGATATGGGCAGGATGACACCCCAGTACTTC. Protein sequence: CASSQDMGRMTPQYF.

The rearrangement links TRBV9 to TRBJ1-1; D remains ambiguous. The CDR3 totals 16 residues. CDR1 and CDR2 from the germline V gene are SGDLS and YYNGEE. The V end was cut by 0 bases, the J end by 0 bases, with 12 bases between. The CDR3 bases are TGTGCCAGCAGCGTAGGTCGAAGCCTCATGAACACTGAAGCTTTCTTT. It translates to CASSVGRSLMNTEAFF.

This clonotype occurred a few times. This chain joins TRBV4-3 and TRBJ2-7, with a tentative D call TRBD1 (6 bases). Trimming cost V 4 bases and J 6 bases, with 16 bases left between them. This CDR3 region has 14 residues. Germline V gene lookup returns CDR1 LGHNA and CDR2 YSLEER. The CDR3 spells CASSPYRASFEQYF. CDR3 sequence (DNA): TGCGCCAGCAGCCCGTACAGGGCCAGCTTCGAGCAGTACTTC.

The J gene is TRBJ2-2, the V gene TRBV5-1; 9 bases fit TRBD1. Germline CDR1 reads SGHRS; CDR2 reads YFSETQ. V trimming: 5 bases; J trimming: 4 bases; junction bases outside the gene matches: 6. The CDR3 is made up of 15 amino acids. The chain's CDR3 is CASRSGQGSTGELFF. CDR3 nucleotide sequence: TGCGCCAGCAGGAGTGGACAGGGGTCCACCGGGGAGCTGTTTTTT.

CDR3 sequence: CSAKELGGGVGYTIYF. As DNA, the CDR3 is TGCAGTGCTAAGGAACTCGGGGGGGGCGTAGGATACACCATATATTTT. The chain combines TRBV20-1 with TRBJ1-3; D possibly corresponds to TRBD1 (6 bases). The V gene lost 4 bases and the J gene lost 8 bases, with 24 bases spanning the gap. This CDR3 region has 16 residues. Per germline, CDR1 DFQATT and CDR2 SNEGSKA (reference sequence).

The chain uses TRBV5-4 and TRBJ1-2; D uncertain. With 2 bases removed from V and 8 bases from J, the gap between germline ends came to 10 bases. Germline V lookup: CDR1 SGHNT, CDR2 YYREEE (reference sequence). The CDR3 is made up of 12 amino acids. The chain's CDR3 is CASSLDVEGYTF. The CDR3 region has the DNA TGTGCCAGCAGCTTAGACGTCGAGGGCTACACCTTC.

The genes are TRBV7-3 and TRBJ2-3; D uncertain. CDR1 is SGHTA and CDR2 is FQGTGA in the germline V gene. V lost 5 bases to trimming and J lost 2 bases, with 14 bases between them. The CDR3 length is 15 residues. The CDR3 loop is CASSPTPGATDTQYF. The CDR3 DNA reads TGTGCCAGCAGCCCGACTCCCGGTGCCACAGATACGCAGTATTTT. The entire variable domain, with the rest obtained from reference TRBV7-3 and TRBJ2-3, is as follows: GAGVSQTPSNKVTEKGKYVELRCDPISGHTALYWYRQSLGQGPEFLIYFQGTGAADDSGLPNDRFFAVRPEGSVSTLKIQRTERGDSAVYLCASSPTPGATDTQYFGPGTRLTVL.

The chain combines TRBV6-5 with TRBJ1-1; TRBD1 might be the D (6 bases). The CDR3 contains 12 residues. With 6 bases removed from V and 5 bases from J, the gap between germline ends came to 10 bases. Germline V lookup: CDR1 MNHEY, CDR2 SVGAGI. CDR3: CASSPGETEAFF. The CDR3 nucleotides read TGTGCCAGCAGCCCAGGGGAAACTGAAGCTTTCTTT.

In its sample, this clonotype was seen a few times. The chain is built from TRBV9 and TRBJ1-6; a possible D gene is TRBD1 (6 bases). The CDR3 is 15 amino acids. Germline-derived CDR1 and CDR2 are SGDLS and YYNGEE. Deletions cut 4 bases from V and 10 bases from J, with 18 bases between. In nucleotides, the CDR3 is TGTGCCAGCAGCACGGATGGGGGCAGGGCCTCACCCCTCCACTTT. This codes for CASSTDGGRASPLHF.

This clonotype was seen more than once but under ten times. The V call is TRBV29-1, the J call TRBJ2-1; 10 bases agree with TRBD1. V lost 3 bases, J lost 7 bases, and 3 bases stayed unmatched. Germline V gives CDR1 SQVTM, CDR2 ANQGSEA. The CDR3 contains 13 residues. For the CDR3, the DNA is TGCAGCGTTGATAGGGACAGGGGTAATGAGCAGTTCTTC. It encodes CSVDRDRGNEQFF.

This clonotype was found many times. The chain is built from TRBV4-3 and TRBJ2-3, with 9 bases lining up with TRBD2. There are 15 residues in the CDR3. Trimming at V came to 2 bases and at J to 10 bases, leaving 10 bases not matched to a gene. Germline CDR1 is LGHNA and CDR2 is YSLEER. In DNA form, the CDR3 reads TGCGCCAGCAGCCAAACCCCGTCAAGCGGGGGGCCGCAGTATTTT. Its translation is CASSQTPSSGGPQYF.